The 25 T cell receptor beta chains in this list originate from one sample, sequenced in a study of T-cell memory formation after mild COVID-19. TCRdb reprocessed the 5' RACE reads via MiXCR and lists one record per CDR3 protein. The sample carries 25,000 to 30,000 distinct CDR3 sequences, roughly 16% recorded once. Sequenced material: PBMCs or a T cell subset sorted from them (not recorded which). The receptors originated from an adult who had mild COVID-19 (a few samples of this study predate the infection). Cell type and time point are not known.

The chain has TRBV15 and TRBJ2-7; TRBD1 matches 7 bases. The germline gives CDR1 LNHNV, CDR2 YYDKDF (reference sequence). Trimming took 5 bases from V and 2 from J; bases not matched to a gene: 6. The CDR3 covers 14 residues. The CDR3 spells CATSWGQTTYEQYF. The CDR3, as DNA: TGTGCCACCAGCTGGGGACAGACGACCTACGAGCAGTACTTC.

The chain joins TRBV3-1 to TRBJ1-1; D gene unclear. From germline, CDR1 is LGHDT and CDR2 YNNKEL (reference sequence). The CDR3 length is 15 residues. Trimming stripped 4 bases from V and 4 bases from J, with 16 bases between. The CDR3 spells CASSLFREGGTEAFF. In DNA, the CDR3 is TGTGCCAGCAGCCTCTTCCGAGAGGGAGGCACTGAAGCTTTCTTT.

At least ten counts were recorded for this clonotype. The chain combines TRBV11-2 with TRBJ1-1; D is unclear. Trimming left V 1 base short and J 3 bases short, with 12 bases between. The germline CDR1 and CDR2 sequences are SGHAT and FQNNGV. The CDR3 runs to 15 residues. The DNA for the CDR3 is TGTGCCAGCAGCTTAGGTCCATTTCGCGACACTGAAGCTTTCTTT. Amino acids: CASSLGPFRDTEAFF. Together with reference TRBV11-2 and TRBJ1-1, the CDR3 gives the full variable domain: EAGVAQSPRYKIIEKRQSVAFWCNPISGHATLYWYQQILGQGPKLLIQFQNNGVVDDSQLPKDRFSAERLKGVDSTLKIQPAKLEDSAVYLCASSLGPFRDTEAFFGQGTRLTVV.

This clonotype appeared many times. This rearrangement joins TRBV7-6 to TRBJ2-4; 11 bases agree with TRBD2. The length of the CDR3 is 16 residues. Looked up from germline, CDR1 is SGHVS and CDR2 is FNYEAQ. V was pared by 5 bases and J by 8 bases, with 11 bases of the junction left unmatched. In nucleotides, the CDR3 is TGTGCCAGCAGCCCGGGAATAGCGGGGGGGCGGGACATTCAGTACTTC. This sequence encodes CASSPGIAGGRDIQYF.

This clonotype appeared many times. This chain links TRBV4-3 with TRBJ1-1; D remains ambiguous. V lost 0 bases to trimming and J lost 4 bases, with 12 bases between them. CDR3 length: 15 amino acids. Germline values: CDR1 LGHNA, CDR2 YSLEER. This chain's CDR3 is CASSQDERGGTEAFF. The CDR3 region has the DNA TGCGCCAGCAGCCAAGATGAGCGGGGAGGCACTGAAGCTTTCTTT.

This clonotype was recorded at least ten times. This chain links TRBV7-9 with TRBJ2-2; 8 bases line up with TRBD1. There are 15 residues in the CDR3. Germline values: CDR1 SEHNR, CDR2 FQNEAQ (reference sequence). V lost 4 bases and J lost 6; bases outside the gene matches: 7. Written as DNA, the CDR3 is TGTGCCAGCAGCTCACCAGGGGGCTCTTCCGGGGAGCTGTTTTTT. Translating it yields CASSSPGGSSGELFF.

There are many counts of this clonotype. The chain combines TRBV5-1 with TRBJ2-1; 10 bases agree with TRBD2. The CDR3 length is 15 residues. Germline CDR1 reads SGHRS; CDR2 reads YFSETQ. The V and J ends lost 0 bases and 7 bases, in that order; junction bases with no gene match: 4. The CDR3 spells CASSLVGAGGNEQFF. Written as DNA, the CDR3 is TGCGCCAGCAGCTTGGTTGGAGCGGGAGGGAATGAGCAGTTCTTC.

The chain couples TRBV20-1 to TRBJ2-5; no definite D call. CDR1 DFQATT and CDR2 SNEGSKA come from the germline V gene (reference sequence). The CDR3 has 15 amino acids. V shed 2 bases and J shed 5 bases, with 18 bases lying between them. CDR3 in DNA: TGCAGTGCTAGAACCCTCGGCGGCTATTGGGAGACCCAGTACTTC. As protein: CSARTLGGYWETQYF.

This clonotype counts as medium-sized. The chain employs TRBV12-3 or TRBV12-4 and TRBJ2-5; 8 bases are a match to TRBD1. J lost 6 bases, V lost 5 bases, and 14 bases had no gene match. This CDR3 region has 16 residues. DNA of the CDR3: TGTGCCAGCAGTCCTTCCGGGACAGGTAGAGGGAAGACCCAGTACTTC. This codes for CASSPSGTGRGKTQYF.

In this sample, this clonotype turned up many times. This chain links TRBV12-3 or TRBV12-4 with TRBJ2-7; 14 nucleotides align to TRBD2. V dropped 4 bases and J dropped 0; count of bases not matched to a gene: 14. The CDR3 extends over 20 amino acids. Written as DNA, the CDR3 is TGTGCCAGCAGTTCGGACAGGGGCGATGGGACTAGCGGGAGCTCCTACGAGCAGTACTTC. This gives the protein CASSSDRGDGTSGSSYEQYF.

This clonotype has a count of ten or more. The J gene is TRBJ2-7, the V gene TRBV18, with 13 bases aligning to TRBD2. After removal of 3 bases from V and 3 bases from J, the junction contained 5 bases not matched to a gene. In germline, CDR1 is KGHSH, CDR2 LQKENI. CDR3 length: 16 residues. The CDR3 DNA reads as TGTGCCAGCTCACCTGGGGGACTAGCGGGGAACTACGAGCAGTACTTC. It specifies CASSPGGLAGNYEQYF. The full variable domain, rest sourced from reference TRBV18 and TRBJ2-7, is NAGVMQNPRHLVRRRGQEARLRCSPMKGHSHVYWYRQLPEEGLKFMVYLQKENIIDESGMPKERFSAEFPKEGPSILRIQQVVRGDSAAYFCASSPGGLAGNYEQYFGPGTRLTVT.

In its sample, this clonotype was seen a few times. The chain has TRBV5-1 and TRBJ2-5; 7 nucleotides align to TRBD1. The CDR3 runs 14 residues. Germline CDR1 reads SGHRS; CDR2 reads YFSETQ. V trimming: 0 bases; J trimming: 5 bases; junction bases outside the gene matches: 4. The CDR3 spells CASSLGQGVETQYF. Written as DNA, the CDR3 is TGCGCCAGCAGCTTGGGACAGGGCGTGGAGACCCAGTACTTC.

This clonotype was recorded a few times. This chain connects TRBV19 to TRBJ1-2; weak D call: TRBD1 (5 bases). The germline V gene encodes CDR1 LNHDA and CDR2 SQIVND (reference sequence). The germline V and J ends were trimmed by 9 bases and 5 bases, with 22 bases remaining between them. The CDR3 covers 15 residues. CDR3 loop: CASQAPGRDRYGYTF. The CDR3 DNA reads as TGTGCCAGCCAGGCTCCCGGCAGGGATAGGTATGGCTACACCTTC. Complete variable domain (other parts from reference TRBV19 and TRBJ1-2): DGGITQSPKYLFRKEGQNVTLSCEQNLNHDAMYWYRQDPGQGLRLIYYSQIVNDFQKGDIAEGYSVSREKKESFPLTVTSAQKNPTAFYLCASQAPGRDRYGYTFGSGTRLTVV.

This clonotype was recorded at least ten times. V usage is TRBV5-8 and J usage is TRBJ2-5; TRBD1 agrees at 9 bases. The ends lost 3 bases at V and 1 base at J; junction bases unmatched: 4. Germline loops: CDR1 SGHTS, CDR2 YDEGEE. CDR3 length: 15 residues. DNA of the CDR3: TGTGCCAGCAGCTACCCGACAGGGGGCCAAGAGACCCAGTACTTC. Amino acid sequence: CASSYPTGGQETQYF.

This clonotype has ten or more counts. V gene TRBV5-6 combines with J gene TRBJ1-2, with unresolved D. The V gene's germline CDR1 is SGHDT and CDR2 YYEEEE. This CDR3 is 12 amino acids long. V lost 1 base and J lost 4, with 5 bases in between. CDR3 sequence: CASSLTAYGYTF. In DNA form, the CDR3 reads TGTGCCAGCAGCTTGACAGCCTATGGCTACACCTTC.

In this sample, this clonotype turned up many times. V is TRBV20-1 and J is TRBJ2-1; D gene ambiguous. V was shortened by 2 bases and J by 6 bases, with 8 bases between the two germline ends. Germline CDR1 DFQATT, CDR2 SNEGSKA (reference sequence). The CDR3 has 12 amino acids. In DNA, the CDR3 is TGCAGTGCTAGACCCTACAGCAATGAGCAGTTCTTC. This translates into CSARPYSNEQFF.

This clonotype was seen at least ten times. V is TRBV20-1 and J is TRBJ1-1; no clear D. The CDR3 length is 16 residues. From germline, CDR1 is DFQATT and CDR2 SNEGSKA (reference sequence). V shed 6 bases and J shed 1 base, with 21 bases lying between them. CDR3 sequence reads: CSARDAKTLGNTEAFF. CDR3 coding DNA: TGCAGTGCACGCGACGCTAAGACATTAGGGAACACTGAAGCTTTCTTT.

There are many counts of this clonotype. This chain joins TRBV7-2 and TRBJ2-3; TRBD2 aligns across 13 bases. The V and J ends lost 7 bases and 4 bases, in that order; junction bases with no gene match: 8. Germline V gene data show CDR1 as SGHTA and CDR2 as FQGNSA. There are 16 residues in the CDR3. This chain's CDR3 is CASTSGLAGAADTQYF. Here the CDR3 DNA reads TGTGCCAGCACCTCAGGACTAGCGGGAGCGGCAGATACGCAGTATTTT.

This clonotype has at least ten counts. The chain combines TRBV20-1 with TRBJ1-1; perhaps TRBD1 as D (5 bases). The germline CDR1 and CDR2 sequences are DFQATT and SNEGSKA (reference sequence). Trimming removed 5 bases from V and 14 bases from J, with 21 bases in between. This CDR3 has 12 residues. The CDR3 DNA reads TGCAGTGCTGGAGGAGGGGTGCAGATAGAGTTCTTT. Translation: CSAGGGVQIEFF.

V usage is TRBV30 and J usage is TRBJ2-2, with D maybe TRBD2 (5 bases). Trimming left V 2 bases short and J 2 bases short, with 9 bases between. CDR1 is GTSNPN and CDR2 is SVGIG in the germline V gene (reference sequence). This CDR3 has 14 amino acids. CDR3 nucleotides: TGTGCCTGGAGTCTCGGGAAAAACACCGGGGAGCTGTTTTTT. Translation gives CAWSLGKNTGELFF.

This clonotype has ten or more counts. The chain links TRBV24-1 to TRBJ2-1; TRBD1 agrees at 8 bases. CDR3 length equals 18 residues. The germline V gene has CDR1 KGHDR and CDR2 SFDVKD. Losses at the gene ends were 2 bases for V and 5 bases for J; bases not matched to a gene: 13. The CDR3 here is CATSDSTPGQGRDNEQFF. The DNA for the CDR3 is TGTGCCACCAGTGATTCCACCCCCGGACAGGGTAGGGACAATGAGCAGTTCTTC.

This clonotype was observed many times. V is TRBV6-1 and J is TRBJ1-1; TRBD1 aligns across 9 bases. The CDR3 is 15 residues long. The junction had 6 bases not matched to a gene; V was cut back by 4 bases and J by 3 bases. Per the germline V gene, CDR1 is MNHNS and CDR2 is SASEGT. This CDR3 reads CASSVTGGADTEAFF. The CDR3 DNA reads TGTGCCAGCAGTGTCACAGGGGGCGCCGACACTGAAGCTTTCTTT.

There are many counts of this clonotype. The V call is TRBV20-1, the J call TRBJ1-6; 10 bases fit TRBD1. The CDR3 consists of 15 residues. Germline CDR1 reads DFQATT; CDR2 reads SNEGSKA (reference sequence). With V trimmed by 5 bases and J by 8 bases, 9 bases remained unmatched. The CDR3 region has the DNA TGCAGTGCTCGCCGAGGGGGGACAGGGGATTCACCCCTCCACTTT. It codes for CSARRGGTGDSPLHF.

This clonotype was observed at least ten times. The CDR3 loop is CASNKRGAEDTQYF. The CDR3 DNA follows: TGTGCCAGCAACAAGCGGGGGGCAGAGGATACGCAGTATTTT. This rearrangement joins TRBV2 to TRBJ2-3; 9 positions agree with TRBD2. V lost 7 bases to trimming and J lost 6 bases; unmatched junction nucleotides: 8. Germline loops: CDR1 SNHLY, CDR2 FYNNEI. CDR3 length: 14 amino acids.

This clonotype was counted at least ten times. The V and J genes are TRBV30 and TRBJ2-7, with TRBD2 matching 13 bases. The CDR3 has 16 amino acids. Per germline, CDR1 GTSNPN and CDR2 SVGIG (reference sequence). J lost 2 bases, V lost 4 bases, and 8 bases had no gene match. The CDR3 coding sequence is TGTGCCTGGACGCCCAGCGGACTAGCGGGGGCCTACGAGCAGTACTTC. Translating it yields CAWTPSGLAGAYEQYF.